This T cell receptor (beta chain) comes out of a study of CD8 T cells in ankylosing spondylitis. Study outcomes and limitations: It was reported that disease-linked clones were significantly enriched in matched ankylosing spondylitis synovial fluid.

With respect to this clonotype: Its antigen is as yet unknown.

V shed 0 bases and J shed 1 base, with 9 bases lying between them. The V gene's germline CDR1 is LGHDT and CDR2 YNNKEL (reference sequence). This CDR3 spans 16 amino acids. TCRdb re-called the 5' RACE reads through MiXCR, storing one row per CDR3 protein. The profile covers just under 350,000 distinct CDR3 sequences, with approximately 14% appearing a single time and 1.1% taken by the ten largest. The chain couples TRBV3-1 to TRBJ1-4; D might be TRBD1 (5 bases). The sequencing input was blood, either unsorted or a sorted T cell fraction (not recorded which). This clonotype was obtained from a male donor with ankylosing spondylitis or in good health (not recorded which). In DNA form, the CDR3 reads TGTGCCAGCAGCCAAGATCGGGGCCTAACTAATGAAAAACTGTTTTTT. Amino acid sequence: CASSQDRGLTNEKLFF.